This entry lists 27 T cell receptor beta chains sequenced from one sample in a study of molecular identifiers for immune sequencing clone quantification. TCRdb itself ran the PCR reads through MiXCR, one entry per CDR3 protein. This sample has 400,000 to 600,000 distinct CDR3 sequences, with 20% to 25% found just once. The sequencing sample was made of naive CD8+ T cells from blood, with Jurkat cell RNA spiked in. Subset reported: FACS-sorted CD8+CD4-CCR7+CD45RA+ naive T cells. The receptors stem from a human donor in good health. Some libraries in this study had Jurkat cell RNA spiked in.

V and J are TRBV19 and TRBJ2-7, with 9 bases fitting TRBD1. The CDR3 has 15 residues. The V gene's germline CDR1 is LNHDA and CDR2 SQIVND (reference sequence). V lost 3 bases and J lost 5; bases outside the gene matches: 8. The CDR3 DNA reads as TGTGCCAGTAGTATTTCCGGGACAGGGCGCAACGAGCAGTACTTC. Translation: CASSISGTGRNEQYF.

The genes are TRBV7-9 and TRBJ1-4; the D gene is possibly TRBD1 (5 bases). In germline, CDR1 is SEHNR, CDR2 FQNEAQ (reference sequence). The CDR3 is made up of 16 amino acids. The V and J ends lost 1 base and 4 bases respectively, with 13 bases between them. The CDR3 sequence is CASSLEVGAINEKLFF. Here the CDR3 DNA reads TGTGCCAGCAGCTTAGAAGTAGGGGCCATTAATGAAAAACTGTTTTTT.

Many counts were recorded for this clonotype. The chain has TRBV9 and TRBJ2-2, with TRBD2 matching 12 bases. This CDR3 comprises 15 residues. Looked up from germline, CDR1 is SGDLS and CDR2 is YYNGEE. J lost 6 bases, V lost 3 bases, and 3 bases had no gene match. CDR3 sequence (DNA): TGTGCCAGCAGCGGGGGACTAGCGGGCCCCGGGGAGCTGTTTTTT. Translated: CASSGGLAGPGELFF.

This clonotype was picked up a small number of times. V and J are TRBV12-3 or TRBV12-4 and TRBJ2-1; D ambiguous. This CDR3 has 17 residues. The ends were cut back, 3 bases at V and 0 bases at J, with 15 bases in the middle. The CDR3 coding sequence is TGTGCCAGCAGTTTCCACACAACAGTAAGCTCCTACAATGAGCAGTTCTTC. Amino acids: CASSFHTTVSSYNEQFF.

This clonotype was seen only a few times. The CDR3 sequence: CSVDWGSFYGYTF. The CDR3 coding sequence is TGCAGCGTTGATTGGGGCAGCTTCTATGGCTACACCTTC. The rearrangement uses TRBV29-1 and TRBJ1-2; a possible D gene is TRBD1 (5 bases). V was shortened by 3 bases and J by 4 bases, with 12 bases between the two germline ends. CDR1 is SQVTM, CDR2 ANQGSEA, per germline. The CDR3 is 13 amino acids.

In this sample, this clonotype turned up a few times. In DNA, the CDR3 is TGTGCCAGCAGCTTGGGCGGTACAACGAGCTCCTACAATGAGCAGTTCTTC. Amino acids: CASSLGGTTSSYNEQFF. This chain links TRBV5-6 with TRBJ2-1; D gene uncertain. The CDR3 consists of 17 residues. Germline V gene data show CDR1 as SGHDT and CDR2 as YYEEEE. V was pared by 0 bases and J by 0 bases, with 13 bases between.

There are a few counts of this clonotype. The rearrangement joins TRBV12-3 or TRBV12-4 to TRBJ1-2; weak D call: TRBD1 (5 bases). Between the trimmed V and J ends, which lost 4 bases and 5 bases, there was a span of 17 bases. CDR3 size: 15 residues. DNA for the CDR3: TGTGCCAGCAGTTGGGACCTCAGGATCCTTTATGGCTACACCTTC. It yields the protein CASSWDLRILYGYTF.

The CDR3 nucleotides read TGCAGTGCTCCTCACTGGGGGACAGCCTACGAGCAGTACTTC. Translating it yields CSAPHWGTAYEQYF. The chain couples TRBV20-1 to TRBJ2-7, with 7 nucleotides matching TRBD1. CDR3 length: 14 residues. The V segment lost 5 bases and the J segment 2 bases; nucleotides outside the gene matches: 9. Germline V gives CDR1 DFQATT, CDR2 SNEGSKA (reference sequence).

Ten or more counts support this clonotype. The V gene is TRBV29-1, the J gene TRBJ2-1; TRBD2 matches at 7 bases. V lost 7 bases and J lost 7; bases outside the gene matches: 13. The germline gives CDR1 SQVTM, CDR2 ANQGSEA. The CDR3 runs 14 residues. The CDR3 here is CSASGRGSSNEQFF. In nucleotides, the CDR3 is TGCAGCGCCAGTGGGCGGGGGAGTAGTAATGAGCAGTTCTTC.

This chain connects TRBV25-1 to TRBJ2-2, with D possibly matching TRBD1 (6 bases). The V gene's germline CDR1 is MGHDK and CDR2 SYGVNS. V lost 4 bases and J 4 bases, leaving 10 bases between the germline ends. The CDR3 sequence is 14 residues long. The CDR3 sequence: CASSGLDSTGELFF. DNA of the CDR3: TGTGCCAGCAGTGGTTTGGACAGCACCGGGGAGCTGTTTTTT.

This clonotype was observed once. The chain recombines TRBV6-2 or TRBV6-3 with TRBJ2-1; 8 bases are a match to TRBD2. This CDR3 has 15 residues. Trimming removed 7 bases from V and 10 bases from J; junction bases left unmatched: 15. Germline CDR1 reads MNHEY; CDR2 reads SVGEGT. CDR3 in amino acids: CASTDTSGVLYEQFF. Written as DNA, the CDR3 is TGTGCCAGCACCGATACTAGCGGAGTGTTGTACGAGCAGTTCTTC.

The chain couples TRBV30 to TRBJ2-7, with D unresolved. The germline V gene encodes CDR1 GTSNPN and CDR2 SVGIG (reference sequence). Trimming removed 3 bases at V and 2 bases at J, with 14 bases between. The CDR3 runs to 14 residues. The CDR3 protein is CAWRNPLPPYEQYF. The CDR3 region has the DNA TGTGCCTGGAGGAACCCACTCCCACCCTACGAGCAGTACTTC.

Of note for this clonotype: Relative to the germline gene, one junction end is altered; a read error may explain this. The CDR3 region has the DNA TGTGCCAGCAGTTACTCTCAGGGCGGCAATCAGTCCCAGCATTTT. Protein product: CASSYSQGGNQSQHF. The genes are TRBV6-5 and TRBJ1-5; weak D call: TRBD1 (5 bases). This CDR3 comprises 15 residues. CDR1 is MNHEY, CDR2 SVGAGI, per germline.

With respect to this clonotype: A much larger clone sits a single nucleotide away, making a read error possible. This chain links TRBV7-2 with TRBJ2-3, with 9 bases lining up with TRBD1. The trim removed 4 bases at V and 6 bases at J, leaving 8 bases unmatched. This CDR3 spans 15 amino acids. Germline loops: CDR1 SGHTA, CDR2 FQGNSA. CDR3: CASSSRDREVDTQYF. CDR3 nucleotides: TGTGCCAGCAGCTCCCGGGACAGGGAAGTCGATACGCAGTATTTT.

This rearrangement joins TRBV19 to TRBJ1-1; D gene uncertain. The CDR3 is made up of 13 amino acids. Per the germline V gene, CDR1 is LNHDA and CDR2 is SQIVND (reference sequence). The ends were cut back, 10 bases at V and 8 bases at J, with 20 bases in the middle. In nucleotides, the CDR3 is TGTGCCACCCAGAATCTACCTTCCCCCGAAGCTTTCTTT. Its translation is CATQNLPSPEAFF. Supplemented by reference TRBV19 and TRBJ1-1, the full variable domain reads DGGITQSPKYLFRKEGQNVTLSCEQNLNHDAMYWYRQDPGQGLRLIYYSQIVNDFQKGDIAEGYSVSREKKESFPLTVTSAQKNPTAFYLCATQNLPSPEAFFGQGTRLTVV.

This clonotype was picked up many times. The chain links TRBV7-8 to TRBJ2-5, with D perhaps given as TRBD1 or TRBD2 (6 bases each). Germline V gene lookup returns CDR1 SGHVS and CDR2 FQNEAQ. The V gene lost 5 bases and the J gene lost 5 bases, with 18 bases spanning the gap. The CDR3 runs to 15 residues. DNA for the CDR3: TGTGCCAGCAGCCTAATAGGGGGGCCTGAGGAGACCCAGTACTTC. Its protein product is CASSLIGGPEETQYF.

This clonotype turned up a few times. V is TRBV15 and J is TRBJ2-3; D is unresolved. The germline V gene has CDR1 LNHNV and CDR2 YYDKDF (reference sequence). The CDR3 covers 17 residues. Trimming pared 1 base from V and 0 bases from J, leaving 14 bases between. CDR3 amino acids: CATSRVTQTASTDTQYF. In nucleotides, the CDR3 is TGTGCCACCAGCAGAGTGACCCAGACGGCTAGCACAGATACGCAGTATTTT.

This clonotype was found many times. CDR3 DNA sequence: TGCAGTGCTATTGGGCCCTCCTCTGGAAACACCATATATTTT. Amino acid sequence: CSAIGPSSGNTIYF. The chain links TRBV20-1 to TRBJ1-3, with D unresolved. The CDR3 has 14 amino acids. Germline CDR1 DFQATT, CDR2 SNEGSKA (reference sequence). The V end was cut by 4 bases, the J end by 0 bases, with 10 bases between.

The chain combines TRBV5-5 with TRBJ2-5; 10 nucleotides line up with TRBD1. The CDR3 covers 15 residues. Germline V lookup: CDR1 SGHKS, CDR2 YYEKEE (reference sequence). J was trimmed by 5 bases and V by 4 bases; bases with no gene match: 8. CDR3 DNA: TGTGCCAGCAGCCCTGGGACAGGGGAAGGGGAGACCCAGTACTTC. This gives the protein CASSPGTGEGETQYF.

About this clonotype itself: A much larger clone differs by one base, so this may be a read error. The chain carries TRBV13 and TRBJ1-6; D is undetermined. The germline CDR1 and CDR2 sequences are PRHDT and FYEKMQ (reference sequence). The CDR3 spans 14 residues. DNA for the CDR3: TGTGCCAGCAGCGCGACGGGTGATAATTCACTCCTCCACTTT. It is translated as CASSATGDNSLLHF.

In its sample, this clonotype was seen many times. The chain recombines TRBV4-3 with TRBJ1-5; TRBD1 aligns across 7 bases. The CDR3 is 15 amino acids. Unmatched junction bases numbered 5, after V lost 2 bases and J lost 4 bases. Germline V gene sequence: CDR1 LGHNA, CDR2 YSLEER. The CDR3 spells CASSQSTGANQPQHF. CDR3 bases: TGCGCCAGCAGCCAATCCACAGGGGCTAATCAGCCCCAGCATTTT.

This clonotype showed up just a few times. The CDR3, as DNA: TGTGCCAGCAGTCAGGCTAGCGGTTACTACGAGCAGTACTTC. Amino acids: CASSQASGYYEQYF. The chain carries TRBV27 and TRBJ2-7, with 7 bases matching TRBD2. V dropped 5 bases and J dropped 3; count of bases not matched to a gene: 7. The germline CDR1 and CDR2 sequences are MNHEY and SMNVEV (reference sequence). CDR3 size: 14 residues.

The rearrangement uses TRBV6-6 and TRBJ1-6; D call uncertain. The germline V gene encodes CDR1 MNHNY and CDR2 SVGAGI (reference sequence). Trimming left V 6 bases short and J 3 bases short, with 12 bases between. CDR3 length: 15 residues. The CDR3 spells CASSQMTDYNSPLHF. As DNA, the CDR3 is TGTGCCAGCAGCCAAATGACGGACTATAATTCACCCCTCCACTTT.

The sample holds many counts of this clonotype. The V and J genes are TRBV9 and TRBJ2-6, with D perhaps TRBD1 or TRBD2 (5 bases each). The CDR3 has 19 residues. V shed 3 bases and J shed 1 base, with 20 bases lying between them. Germline CDR1 and CDR2: SGDLS and YYNGEE. The CDR3 DNA reads TGTGCCAGCAGCGCTTGGGACCCAGAGACAATGTCTGGGGCCAACGTCCTGACTTTC. This codes for CASSAWDPETMSGANVLTF. The variable domain in full, completed from reference TRBV9 and TRBJ2-6, reads DSGVTQTPKHLITATGQRVTLRCSPRSGDLSVYWYQQSLDQGLQFLIQYYNGEERAKGNILERFSAQQFPDLHSELNLSSLELGDSALYFCASSAWDPETMSGANVLTFGAGSRLTVL.

This clonotype has at least ten counts. This chain connects TRBV27 to TRBJ2-7; D gene ambiguous. The V gene's germline CDR1 is MNHEY and CDR2 SMNVEV (reference sequence). Trimming cost V 7 bases and J 6 bases, with 19 bases left between them. The CDR3 is 14 residues long. DNA of the CDR3: TGTGCCAGCAACCCATTTTATGCCGGGCCCGAGCAGTACTTC. Translating it yields CASNPFYAGPEQYF.

The table lists this clonotype with many counts. V gene TRBV5-4 combines with J gene TRBJ2-7, with D uncertain. CDR3 length: 13 residues. The ends were cut back, 4 bases at V and 0 bases at J, with 8 bases in the middle. Germline values: CDR1 SGHNT, CDR2 YYREEE (reference sequence). CDR3 in DNA: TGTGCCAGCAGCCCGACCGACTCCTACGAGCAGTACTTC. Protein product: CASSPTDSYEQYF.

This clonotype appeared a few times. The chain uses TRBV30 and TRBJ1-1, with D unclear. Germline V gene sequence: CDR1 GTSNPN, CDR2 SVGIG (reference sequence). Trimming shortened V by 5 bases and J by 8 bases, and 12 bases separated the two germline ends. The CDR3 has 11 amino acids. The CDR3 is CAWGMSWEAFF. The CDR3 DNA reads TGTGCCTGGGGTATGTCCTGGGAAGCTTTCTTT. The complete variable domain, with remaining parts taken from reference TRBV30 and TRBJ1-1, reads SQTIHQWPATLVQPVGSPLSLECTVEGTSNPNLYWYRQAAGRGLQLLFYSVGIGQISSEVPQNLSASRPQDRQFILSSKKLLLSDSGFYLCAWGMSWEAFFGQGTRLTVV.